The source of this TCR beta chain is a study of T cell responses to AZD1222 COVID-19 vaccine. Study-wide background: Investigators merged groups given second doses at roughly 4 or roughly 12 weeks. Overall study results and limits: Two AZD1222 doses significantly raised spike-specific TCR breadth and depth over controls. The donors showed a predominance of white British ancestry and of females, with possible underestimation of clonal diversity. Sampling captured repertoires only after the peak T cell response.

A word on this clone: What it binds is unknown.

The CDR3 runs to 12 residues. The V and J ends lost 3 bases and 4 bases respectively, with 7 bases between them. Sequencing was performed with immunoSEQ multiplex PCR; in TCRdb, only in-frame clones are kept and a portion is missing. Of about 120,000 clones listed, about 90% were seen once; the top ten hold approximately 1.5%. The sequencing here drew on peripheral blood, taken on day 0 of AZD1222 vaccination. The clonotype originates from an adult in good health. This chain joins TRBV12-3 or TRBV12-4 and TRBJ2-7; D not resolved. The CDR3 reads CASSFGPYEQYV. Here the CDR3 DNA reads TGTGCCAGCAGTTTTGGGCCATACGAGCAGTACGTC.